The 23 T cell receptor beta chains below were found in one sample sequenced in a study of blood T cell repertoires in COVID-19. Produced via immunoSEQ multiplex PCR; TCRdb's table is partial and in-frame only. Among roughly 24,000 clones listed, 90% to 95% were seen once. Source material: peripheral blood. These receptors were collected from a human donor in a cohort sampled during active COVID-19.

V usage is TRBV13 and J usage is TRBJ2-7; 8 nucleotides match TRBD2. The V gene end was trimmed by 5 bases and the J gene end by 6 bases; junction bases not matched to a gene: 9. The CDR3 is 14 amino acids. Germline CDR1 reads PRHDT; CDR2 reads FYEKMQ (reference sequence). CDR3 residues: CASSTSGQSIEQYF. Written as DNA, the CDR3 is TGTGCCAGCAGCACTAGCGGACAGTCCATCGAGCAGTACTTC.

This clone was recorded once. This chain links TRBV4-1 with TRBJ2-2; no firm D call. The germline CDR1 and CDR2 sequences are MGHRA and YSYEKL. This CDR3 comprises 15 residues. Trimming removed 0 bases from V and 4 bases from J, with 9 bases in between. The CDR3 DNA reads as TGCGCCAGCAGCCAAGACGAAAGAGTCACCGGGGAGCTGTTTTTT. Its translation is CASSQDERVTGELFF.

The V gene is TRBV7-9, the J gene TRBJ2-1, with D perhaps matching TRBD2 (5 bases). V lost 5 bases and J lost 12, with 17 bases in between. The V gene's germline CDR1 is SEHNR and CDR2 FQNEAQ (reference sequence). The CDR3 runs to 13 residues. The CDR3 spells CASSERGGVRQFF. The CDR3 nucleotides read TGTGCCAGCAGCGAACGAGGAGGTGTTAGGCAGTTCTTC.

A few counts support this clone. The chain employs TRBV27 and TRBJ1-1; a possible D gene is TRBD1 (6 bases). Trimming left V 6 bases short and J 3 bases short, with 11 bases between. CDR1 is MNHEY and CDR2 is SMNVEV in the germline V gene (reference sequence). This CDR3 has 13 amino acids. In DNA form, the CDR3 reads TGTGCCAGCAGAAGACAGGCCTACACTGAAGCTTTCTTT. Its protein is CASRRQAYTEAFF.

This sequence joins TRBV5-1 and TRBJ1-1; 11 bases are a match to TRBD1. Germline CDR1 SGHRS, CDR2 YFSETQ. The CDR3 spans 17 residues. V trimming: 3 bases; J trimming: 5 bases; junction bases outside the gene matches: 12. This CDR3 is CASSSNVPGTGGTEAFF. The CDR3 coding sequence is TGCGCCAGCAGCTCGAACGTCCCGGGGACAGGGGGTACTGAAGCTTTCTTT.

The rearrangement joins TRBV28 to TRBJ1-6, with a possible D match to TRBD1 (5 bases). V dropped 6 bases and J dropped 2 bases, with 11 bases sitting between them. The CDR3 totals 15 residues. Germline V gene lookup returns CDR1 MDHEN and CDR2 SYDVKM. This CDR3 is CASRETAAYNSPLHF. In DNA form, the CDR3 reads TGTGCCAGCAGAGAGACAGCCGCCTATAATTCACCCCTCCACTTT.

The chain links TRBV6-5 to TRBJ1-2, with D unresolved. Trimming shortened V by 7 bases and J by 3 bases, and 18 bases separated the two germline ends. CDR3 length: 15 residues. CDR1 is MNHEY and CDR2 is SVGAGI in the germline V gene. CDR3: CASNGRTGKDYGYTF. CDR3 DNA: TGTGCCAGCAACGGGAGGACTGGGAAGGACTATGGCTACACCTTC.

This rearrangement joins TRBV6-6 to TRBJ1-5, with 8 bases aligning to TRBD1. Germline V gene lookup returns CDR1 MNHNY and CDR2 SVGAGI (reference sequence). This CDR3 has 14 amino acids. Trimming removed 2 bases from V and 6 bases from J; junction bases left unmatched: 3. In DNA, the CDR3 is TGTGCCAGCAGTTACGGACAGGGTAGTCAGCCCCAGCATTTT. It is translated as CASSYGQGSQPQHF.

This clone was seen only once. The J gene is TRBJ2-1, the V gene TRBV19, with 11 nucleotides matching TRBD1. The J segment lost 5 bases and the V segment lost 5 bases, leaving 2 bases of the junction unmatched. Germline CDR1 reads LNHDA; CDR2 reads SQIVND (reference sequence). This CDR3 spans 14 amino acids. CDR3 residues: CASSRDRGNNEQFF. In DNA form, the CDR3 reads TGTGCCAGTAGTCGGGACAGGGGGAACAATGAGCAGTTCTTC.

V and J are TRBV2 and TRBJ1-4, with 7 bases fitting TRBD1. The V gene end was trimmed by 6 bases and the J gene end by 1 base; junction bases not matched to a gene: 5. The germline gives CDR1 SNHLY, CDR2 FYNNEI. There are 15 residues in the CDR3. The CDR3 loop is CASSETGVTNEKLFF. The DNA for the CDR3 is TGTGCCAGCAGCGAAACAGGGGTAACTAATGAAAAACTGTTTTTT.

The rearrangement joins TRBV5-1 to TRBJ2-2, with 7 bases aligning to TRBD2. After removal of 0 bases from V and 5 bases from J, the junction contained 4 bases not matched to a gene. CDR3 size: 15 residues. CDR1 and CDR2 from the germline V gene are SGHRS and YFSETQ. CDR3 nucleotides: TGCGCCAGCAGCTTGGTGGGAGGGCGGACCGGGGAGCTGTTTTTT. Its protein is CASSLVGGRTGELFF.

The chain couples TRBV7-2 to TRBJ1-4, with 9 nucleotides matching TRBD1. V lost 3 bases and J lost 8; bases outside the gene matches: 4. The CDR3 contains 14 residues. Germline V CDR1 and CDR2: SGHTA, FQGNSA. Here the CDR3 reads CASSLGQGREKLFF. Here the CDR3 DNA reads TGTGCCAGCAGCTTGGGACAGGGACGGGAAAAACTGTTTTTT.

V and J are TRBV6-5 and TRBJ2-1; 8 bases align to TRBD2. V gave up 8 bases and J gave up 7 bases; unmatched junction bases: 10. CDR1 is MNHEY, CDR2 SVGAGI, per germline. The CDR3 has 14 amino acids. CDR3 bases: TGTGCCAGCGGACAAGCGGGAGTTGTGAATGAGCAGTTCTTC. It codes for CASGQAGVVNEQFF.

This rearrangement joins TRBV14 to TRBJ2-7, with a possible D match to TRBD1 (6 bases). This CDR3 is 14 amino acids long. Germline CDR1 SGHDN, CDR2 FVKESK. V was cut by 8 bases and J by 5 bases, with 19 bases left in between. CDR3 sequence (DNA): TGTGCCAGCCGGGACACGACCTTCGTCCACGAGCAGTACTTC. Its translation is CASRDTTFVHEQYF.

This clone was seen just once. The V call is TRBV4-3, the J call TRBJ2-3, with D possibly being TRBD1 (6 bases). The CDR3 runs to 16 residues. Germline assignment: CDR1 LGHNA and CDR2 YSLEER. V shed 0 bases and J shed 1 base, with 11 bases lying between them. The CDR3 DNA reads TGCGCCAGCAGCCAAGATCAGGGGTTTGGCACAGATACGCAGTATTTT. Amino acids: CASSQDQGFGTDTQYF.

The rearrangement links TRBV12-2 to TRBJ2-1; TRBD2, the table's D call, lacks a check against the DNA. TRBV12-2 counts as a pseudogene. This CDR3 contains 18 residues. CDR3 protein: CASRTRTKRKPSYNEQFF. In DNA, the CDR3 is TGTGCAAGTCGCACCCGAACGAAGCGTAAACCCTCCTACAATGAGCAGTTCTTC.

This chain connects TRBV27 to TRBJ2-3; 7 bases are shared with TRBD2. The CDR3 totals 16 residues. The V gene's germline CDR1 is MNHEY and CDR2 SMNVEV (reference sequence). After removal of 10 bases from V and 2 bases from J, the junction contained 15 bases not matched to a gene. CDR3 nucleotide sequence: TGTGCCACCCTCCCTCTAGCGGTTACTACCACAGATACGCAGTATTTT. Its protein is CATLPLAVTTTDTQYF.

For the CDR3, the DNA is TGTGCCAGCAGCCAAGTAGGGGGTGGTGAAAAACTGTTTTTT. Amino acid sequence: CASSQVGGGEKLFF. V and J are TRBV3-1 (or the pseudogene TRBV3-2) and TRBJ1-4; D perhaps matches TRBD1 (6 bases). The CDR3 length is 14 residues. Germline assignment: CDR1 LGHDT and CDR2 YNNKEL (reference sequence). Trimming stripped 1 base from V and 7 bases from J, with 10 bases between.

The CDR3 nucleotides read TGTGCCAGCACCGGGACAGGGCTAGTACGCTATGGCTACACCTTC. It is translated as CASTGTGLVRYGYTF. This chain joins TRBV5-6 and TRBJ1-2; 9 bases match TRBD1. Germline V CDR1 and CDR2: SGHDT, YYEEEE. The CDR3 length is 15 residues. After removal of 6 bases from V and 4 bases from J, the junction contained 10 bases not matched to a gene.

CDR3 sequence (DNA): TGCGCCAGCAGCCAGAGGAGTCAGGGGATTTCCAATGAGCAGTTCTTC. Its translation is CASSQRSQGISNEQFF. The chain joins TRBV4-3 to TRBJ2-1, with a tentative D call TRBD1 (6 bases). This CDR3 contains 16 residues. Trimming removed 3 bases from V and 6 bases from J, with 18 bases in between. Germline CDR1 reads LGHNA; CDR2 reads YSLEER.

This chain joins TRBV27 and TRBJ2-3; 9 nucleotides line up with TRBD2. Per the germline V gene, CDR1 is MNHEY and CDR2 is SMNVEV (reference sequence). CDR3 length: 15 residues. V was clipped by 1 base and J by 3 bases; unmatched bases: 2. DNA of the CDR3: TGTGCCAGCAGTTTATACGCGGGGGGGACAGATACGCAGTATTTT. This gives the protein CASSLYAGGTDTQYF.

V is TRBV5-4 and J is TRBJ2-1; 13 positions match TRBD2. Trimming at V came to 0 bases and at J to 7 bases, leaving 4 bases not matched to a gene. Germline CDR1 and CDR2: SGHNT and YYREEE (reference sequence). The CDR3 covers 16 residues. CDR3 sequence: CASSLGRTSGGNEQFF. The CDR3 coding sequence is TGTGCCAGCAGCTTGGGTAGGACTAGCGGGGGTAATGAGCAGTTCTTC.

To note about this clone: An end of the junction differs from the germline gene, which may be a read error. This chain joins TRBV7-6 and TRBJ2-7; TRBD1 matches 11 bases. Germline CDR1 SGHVS, CDR2 FNYEAQ. The CDR3 spans 14 residues. CDR3 sequence: CASSLGTGGNEATF. In DNA, the CDR3 is TGTGCCAGCAGCTTAGGGACAGGGGGCAACGAGGCAACCTTC.